This passage covers 11 T cell receptor beta chains from one sample sequenced in a study of glioma-infiltrating T cells. Using RNA template, CDR3s of TCR alpha and beta were amplified with iRepertoire arm-PCR. TCRdb reanalysed the multiplex PCR reads using MiXCR and keeps one entry per CDR3 protein. The sample records over 90,000 distinct CDR3 sequences, 29% being singletons. Sample: glioma tissue, nonneoplastic brain tissue, or PBMCs (not recorded which). The receptors were gathered from a human donor with low-grade glioma or glioblastoma, undergoing nonglioma brain surgery, or in good health (not recorded which).

Many counts were recorded for this clonotype. This chain uses TRBV25-1 with TRBJ2-5, with a tentative D call TRBD2 (6 bases). CDR3 size: 16 residues. Germline values: CDR1 MGHDK, CDR2 SYGVNS. V lost 3 bases and J 2 bases, leaving 16 bases between the germline ends. This CDR3 reads CASSEYVMGGQETQYF. CDR3 bases: TGTGCCAGCAGTGAGTACGTCATGGGGGGACAAGAGACCCAGTACTTC.

Comments on this clonotype: This may be a read error: a much more frequent sequence differs by one nucleotide. The chain uses TRBV11-1 and TRBJ2-1; TRBD1 matches at 8 bases. The CDR3 has 19 residues. The junction had 19 bases not matched to a gene; V was cut back by 5 bases and J by 4 bases. The germline CDR1 and CDR2 sequences are SGHAT and FQDESV (reference sequence). The CDR3 loop reads CASSHASGGAVWGYNEQFF. CDR3 bases: TGTGCCAGCAGCCACGCTTCAGGGGGCGCAGTATGGGGATACAATGAGCAGTTCTTC.

This clonotype has just a few counts. The J gene is TRBJ1-2, the V gene TRBV18, with 8 bases matching TRBD1. There are 14 residues in the CDR3. V shed 6 bases and J 2 bases; nucleotides not matched to a gene: 5. Germline CDR1 KGHSH, CDR2 LQKENI. CDR3 in amino acids: CASSMQGANYGYTF. CDR3 DNA: TGTGCCAGCTCGATGCAGGGGGCGAACTATGGCTACACCTTC. Drawing the rest from reference TRBV18 and TRBJ1-2, the complete variable domain is NAGVMQNPRHLVRRRGQEARLRCSPMKGHSHVYWYRQLPEEGLKFMVYLQKENIIDESGMPKERFSAEFPKEGPSILRIQQVVRGDSAAYFCASSMQGANYGYTFGSGTRLTVV.

In the case of this clonotype: It may be a read error: a sequence one base away is much more abundant. The CDR3 carries no conserved terminal phenylalanine or tryptophan, so it likely arises from a read error. The chain combines TRBV7-9 with TRBJ1-1; D remains ambiguous. CDR3 length: 12 amino acids. Germline lookup yields CDR1 SEHNR and CDR2 FQNEAQ (reference sequence). V was clipped by 1 base and J by 3 bases, with 3 bases between them. The CDR3 DNA follows: TGTGCCAGCAGCTTAGTACACACTGAAGCTTTCTGT. The encoded protein is CASSLVHTEAFC.

This clonotype was counted many times. The chain combines TRBV20-1 with TRBJ1-2; D gene ambiguous. CDR1 is DFQATT, CDR2 SNEGSKA, per germline (reference sequence). CDR3 size: 16 residues. With 3 bases removed from V and 8 bases from J, the gap between germline ends came to 25 bases. CDR3 coding DNA: TGCAGTGCTAGCGGTACTATACTTAGAACAGAGGAAGGCTACACCTTC. Translating it yields CSASGTILRTEEGYTF.

In this sample, this clonotype turned up a few times. The chain joins TRBV4-3 to TRBJ1-1, with D hard to call. The CDR3 has 14 residues. CDR1 is LGHNA and CDR2 is YSLEER in the germline V gene. V was trimmed by 0 bases and J by 1 base, leaving 6 bases between them. The CDR3 sequence: CASSQELRNTEAFF. CDR3 bases: TGCGCCAGCAGCCAAGAACTAAGGAACACTGAAGCTTTCTTT.

The chain uses TRBV6-2 or TRBV6-3 and TRBJ2-1; 10 nucleotides match TRBD2. The J segment lost 5 bases and the V segment lost 0 bases, leaving 7 bases of the junction unmatched. The CDR3 totals 17 residues. Germline V gives CDR1 MNHEY, CDR2 SVGEGT. CDR3 coding DNA: TGTGCCAGCAGTTACTCCCCCACTAGCGGGGTCCACAATGAGCAGTTCTTC. It yields the protein CASSYSPTSGVHNEQFF.

As to this clonotype: This may stem from a read error, because a much larger clone lies one nucleotide away. V gene TRBV5-1 combines with J gene TRBJ1-2; 7 nucleotides match TRBD1. V shed 2 bases and J 1 base; nucleotides not matched to a gene: 5. The CDR3 is 15 residues long. The germline CDR1 and CDR2 sequences are SGHRS and YFSETQ. The CDR3 region is CASSLQTGNNYGYTF. CDR3 sequence (DNA): TGCGCCAGCAGCTTACAGACAGGGAATAACTATGGCTACACCTTC. The full variable domain, rest sourced from reference TRBV5-1 and TRBJ1-2, is KAGVTQTPRYLIKTRGQQVTLSCSPISGHRSVSWYQQTPGQGLQFLFEYFSETQRNKGNFPGRFSGRQFSNSRSEMNVSTLELGDSALYLCASSLQTGNNYGYTFGSGTRLTVV.

This clonotype was counted ten times or more. The CDR3 sequence is CASSLGAGGPSSYEQYF. CDR3 in DNA: TGTGCCAGCAGCTTAGGGGCTGGTGGTCCCAGCTCCTACGAGCAGTACTTC. The chain links TRBV7-6 to TRBJ2-7; D remains unclear. The CDR3 is 17 residues long. The germline V gene has CDR1 SGHVS and CDR2 FNYEAQ. Trimming removed 1 base at V and 0 bases at J, with 16 bases between.

This clonotype was picked up a small number of times. The chain employs TRBV20-1 and TRBJ2-5; tentatively, D is TRBD1 (5 bases). Germline V gene sequence: CDR1 DFQATT, CDR2 SNEGSKA (reference sequence). V lost 7 bases and J 5 bases, leaving 14 bases between the germline ends. This CDR3 comprises 12 residues. The CDR3 bases are TGCAGTGTGACAGTCGTAGGGGAGACCCAGTACTTC. Translation: CSVTVVGETQYF.

Regarding this clonotype: It may be a read error: a sequence one base away is much more abundant. V and J are TRBV28 and TRBJ2-3; maybe TRBD2 (5 bases). With 4 bases removed from V and 2 bases from J, the gap between germline ends came to 10 bases. This CDR3 region has 14 residues. The germline V gene has CDR1 MDHEN and CDR2 SYDVKM. The CDR3 region is CASSSWTYTDTQYF. The CDR3 DNA sequence: TGTGCCAGCAGTTCCTGGACTTACACAGATACGCAGTATTTT. The full variable domain, its missing parts supplied by reference TRBV28 and TRBJ2-3, is DVKVTQSSRYLVKRTGEKVFLECVQDMDHENMFWYRQDPGLGLRLIYFSYDVKMKEKGDIPEGYSVSREKKERFSLILESASTNQTSMYLCASSSWTYTDTQYFGPGTRLTVL.